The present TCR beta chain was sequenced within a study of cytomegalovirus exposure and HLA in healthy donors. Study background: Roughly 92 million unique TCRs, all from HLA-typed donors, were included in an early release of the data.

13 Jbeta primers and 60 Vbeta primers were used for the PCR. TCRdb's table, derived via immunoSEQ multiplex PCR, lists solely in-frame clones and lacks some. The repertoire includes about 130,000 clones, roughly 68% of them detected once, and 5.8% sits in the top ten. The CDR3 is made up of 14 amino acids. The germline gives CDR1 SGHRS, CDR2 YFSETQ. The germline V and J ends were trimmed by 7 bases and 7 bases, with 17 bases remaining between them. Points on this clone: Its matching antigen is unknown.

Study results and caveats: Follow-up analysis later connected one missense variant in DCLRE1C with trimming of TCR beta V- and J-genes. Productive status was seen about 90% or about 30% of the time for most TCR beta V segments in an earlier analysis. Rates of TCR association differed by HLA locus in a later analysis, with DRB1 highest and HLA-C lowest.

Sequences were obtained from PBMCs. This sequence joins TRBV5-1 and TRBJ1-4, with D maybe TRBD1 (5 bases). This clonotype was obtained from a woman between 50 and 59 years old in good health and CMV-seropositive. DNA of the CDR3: TGCGCCAGCGCCATGGGCCCTCAGGGTGAAAAACTGTTTTTT. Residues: CASAMGPQGEKLFF.